This TCR beta chain was sequenced in a study of blood T cell repertoires in COVID-19. Original processing methods: Amplification of reference gene primers was used by the study to estimate nucleated cell counts. The method was immunoSEQ multiplex PCR; TCRdb's version includes in-frame clones alone and lacks a portion of them. Clone size and the V and J calls come from that table; the DNA yielded D and trimming. The sample yields 88,000 or so clones, roughly 87% seen once. CDR3 length: 16 residues. Per germline, CDR1 SNHLY and CDR2 FYNNEI. V trimming: 8 bases; J trimming: 1 base; junction bases outside the gene matches: 13.

The receptor was isolated from a man in his 60s with acute or convalescent COVID-19. This chain uses TRBV2 with TRBJ1-1, with TRBD1 identical over 7 bases. Sample: peripheral blood. The CDR3 bases are TGTGCCAGCCGTTCGGACAGGAATAAAGGGAACACTGAAGCTTTCTTT. Protein product: CASRSDRNKGNTEAFF.